Presented here are 21 T cell receptor beta chains from one specimen sequenced in a study of cytomegalovirus exposure and HLA in healthy donors. PCR primers comprised 60 Vbeta and 13 Jbeta primers. The data were produced by immunoSEQ multiplex PCR, yet TCRdb's version contains in-frame clones alone and is incomplete. The sample holds some 140,000 clones, more than 75% seen once. The sequenced sample was PBMCs. The origin of the receptors is a young man in good health and CMV-seropositive.

The V and J genes are TRBV19 and TRBJ1-2; D ambiguous. Germline V gene lookup returns CDR1 LNHDA and CDR2 SQIVND (reference sequence). CDR3 length: 12 amino acids. Trimming pared 2 bases from V and 5 bases from J, leaving 6 bases between. The CDR3 here is CASSISTYGYTF. CDR3 coding DNA: TGTGCCAGTAGTATATCAACTTATGGCTACACCTTC. The full variable domain, rest sourced from reference TRBV19 and TRBJ1-2, is DGGITQSPKYLFRKEGQNVTLSCEQNLNHDAMYWYRQDPGQGLRLIYYSQIVNDFQKGDIAEGYSVSREKKESFPLTVTSAQKNPTAFYLCASSISTYGYTFGSGTRLTVV.

This clone was counted between two and nine times. The V gene is TRBV19, the J gene TRBJ2-7; TRBD2 might be the D (5 bases). The germline V gene has CDR1 LNHDA and CDR2 SQIVND (reference sequence). V dropped 3 bases and J dropped 1 base, with 10 bases sitting between them. This CDR3 is 14 amino acids long. In nucleotides, the CDR3 is TGTGCCAGTAGTATTGTCGGGGAGTCCTACGAGCAGTACTTC. As protein: CASSIVGESYEQYF.

The chain couples TRBV5-1 to TRBJ1-2; 7 nucleotides line up with TRBD1. This CDR3 spans 15 amino acids. The ends lost 4 bases at V and 3 bases at J; junction bases unmatched: 9. Germline V gene sequence: CDR1 SGHRS, CDR2 YFSETQ. DNA of the CDR3: TGCGCCAGCAGCACCGAGGGGGCTTCGGACTATGGCTACACCTTC. Translated: CASSTEGASDYGYTF.

The genes are TRBV5-1 and TRBJ2-2; the match to TRBD2 covers 10 bases. Per germline, CDR1 SGHRS and CDR2 YFSETQ. This CDR3 comprises 15 residues. V trimming: 2 bases; J trimming: 6 bases; junction bases outside the gene matches: 4. Here the CDR3 reads CASSFTSGIAGELFF. The CDR3 DNA reads TGCGCCAGCAGCTTTACTAGCGGGATCGCCGGGGAGCTGTTTTTT.

In its sample, this clone was seen once. V usage is TRBV27 and J usage is TRBJ1-2; D perhaps matches TRBD1 (5 bases). V lost 7 bases and J 2 bases, leaving 11 bases between the germline ends. Germline V gives CDR1 MNHEY, CDR2 SMNVEV (reference sequence). The CDR3 totals 13 residues. Written as DNA, the CDR3 is TGTGCCAGCACTTCGGGACTCAACTATGGCTACACCTTC. Translated, it gives CASTSGLNYGYTF.

The CDR3 here is CASSGPFSTDTQYF. The CDR3 nucleotides are TGTGCCAGTAGTGGGCCTTTTAGCACAGATACGCAGTATTTT. The chain is built from TRBV19 and TRBJ2-3; no clear D. Per the germline V gene, CDR1 is LNHDA and CDR2 is SQIVND (reference sequence). The germline V and J ends were trimmed by 5 bases and 0 bases, with 9 bases remaining between them. The CDR3 loop spans 14 amino acids. Supplemented by reference TRBV19 and TRBJ2-3, the full variable domain reads DGGITQSPKYLFRKEGQNVTLSCEQNLNHDAMYWYRQDPGQGLRLIYYSQIVNDFQKGDIAEGYSVSREKKESFPLTVTSAQKNPTAFYLCASSGPFSTDTQYFGPGTRLTVL.

This clone was detected once. The gene calls are TRBV10-3 and TRBJ2-1; perhaps TRBD1 as D (6 bases). This CDR3 has 16 residues. The V and J ends lost 0 bases and 5 bases respectively, with 14 bases between them. In germline, CDR1 is ENHRY, CDR2 SYGVKD. As DNA, the CDR3 is TGTGCCATCAGTGAGTCAATACAGGGTTCCCACAATGAGCAGTTCTTC. Amino acid sequence: CAISESIQGSHNEQFF.

The chain couples TRBV28 to TRBJ2-7; unclear D gene. The CDR3 has 10 residues. The germline gives CDR1 MDHEN, CDR2 SYDVKM. Trimming cost V 6 bases and J 4 bases, with 4 bases left between them. For the CDR3, the DNA is TGTGCCAGCAGCCGTTACGAGCAGTACTTC. Encoded protein: CASSRYEQYF.

J is TRBJ1-1 and V is TRBV27, with 9 bases identical to TRBD1. CDR3 length equals 16 residues. CDR1 is MNHEY, CDR2 SMNVEV, per germline (reference sequence). Trimming took 7 bases from V and 1 from J; bases not matched to a gene: 10. CDR3 loop: CASTRTGAPPNTEAFF. The CDR3 DNA is TGTGCCAGCACCCGGACAGGGGCGCCCCCGAACACTGAAGCTTTCTTT.

On this clone: Compared with germline, one end of the junction differs, possibly owing to a read error. This chain connects TRBV7-7 to TRBJ2-7, with D possibly being TRBD2 (6 bases). The germline gives CDR1 SSHAT, CDR2 FNYEAQ (reference sequence). This CDR3 has 15 amino acids. CDR3 sequence (DNA): TGTGCTAGCAGCTTAGCGGAGGGGTATGGCTACGAGCAGTACTTC. This codes for CASSLAEGYGYEQYF.

This CDR3 is CASSAQTWYSNEQFF. DNA of the CDR3: TGTGCCAGCAGCGCCCAAACGTGGTATAGTAATGAGCAGTTCTTC. The gene calls are TRBV7-3 and TRBJ2-1; D remains ambiguous. Germline V gene sequence: CDR1 SGHTA, CDR2 FQGTGA. Trimming took off 5 bases at V and 7 bases at J, with 18 bases between the two ends. CDR3 length: 15 amino acids.

The CDR3 DNA sequence: TGTGCCAGTAGTACCCAGCGGGGGGGCAATCAGCCCCAGCATTTT. Amino acid sequence: CASSTQRGGNQPQHF. The chain employs TRBV19 and TRBJ1-5; D is perhaps TRBD1 (5 bases). V was clipped by 4 bases and J by 2 bases, with 12 bases between them. Germline-derived CDR1 and CDR2 are LNHDA and SQIVND (reference sequence). The CDR3 loop spans 15 amino acids.

This chain joins TRBV4-3 and TRBJ1-1; D gene ambiguous. In germline, CDR1 is LGHNA, CDR2 YSLEER. V was cut by 3 bases and J by 0 bases, with 11 bases left in between. There are 15 residues in the CDR3. CDR3 coding DNA: TGCGCCAGCAGCCACGCCGGGGAAGTGAACACTGAAGCTTTCTTT. Protein: CASSHAGEVNTEAFF.

The V and J genes are TRBV7-5 and TRBJ2-1; whether TRBD1, the table's D call, matches the DNA was not checked. TRBV7-5 is a listed pseudogene. The CDR3 runs 16 residues. The CDR3 sequence is CARSLVGRESYNEQFF. In nucleotides, the CDR3 is TGTGCCAGAAGCTTAGTAGGCAGGGAATCCTACAATGAGCAGTTCTTC.

The CDR3 loop reads CASNDGGRGTDTQYF. As DNA, the CDR3 is TGCGCCAGCAACGACGGGGGAAGGGGCACAGATACGCAGTATTTT. The rearrangement joins TRBV5-1 to TRBJ2-3, with TRBD2 as a possible D gene (6 bases). Germline lookup yields CDR1 SGHRS and CDR2 YFSETQ. The CDR3 is 15 amino acids. The V end lost 6 bases, the J end lost 1 base, and 15 bases lay between the germline ends.

This chain joins TRBV7-9 and TRBJ1-2, with D possibly matching TRBD1 (5 bases). V lost 0 bases, J lost 8 bases, and 16 bases lay in between. This CDR3 is 15 amino acids long. In germline, CDR1 is SEHNR, CDR2 FQNEAQ (reference sequence). The CDR3 coding sequence is TGTGCCAGCAGCTTAGCGACCGGGGGAATGGGGGGCTACACCTTC. It is translated as CASSLATGGMGGYTF.

The chain employs TRBV29-1 and TRBJ2-5, with 11 bases aligning to TRBD2. Germline V lookup: CDR1 SQVTM, CDR2 ANQGSEA. The CDR3 sequence is 20 residues long. Trimming removed 0 bases from V and 6 bases from J; junction bases left unmatched: 21. The CDR3 is CSVEDSMAGGSGRVIKTQYF. As DNA, the CDR3 is TGCAGCGTTGAAGATTCTATGGCGGGGGGTAGCGGGAGGGTTATAAAGACCCAGTACTTC.

The V and J genes are TRBV4-2 and TRBJ2-5; a possible D gene is TRBD2 (6 bases). The CDR3 length is 15 residues. Trimming shortened V by 0 bases and J by 1 base, and 9 bases separated the two germline ends. CDR1 and CDR2 (germline): LGHNA, YNFKEQ. CDR3 residues: CASSQDGSGQETQYF. Here the CDR3 DNA reads TGTGCCAGCAGCCAAGATGGTAGCGGCCAAGAGACCCAGTACTTC.

This clone was seen many times. The chain uses TRBV11-3 and TRBJ2-1; unclear D gene. The CDR3 extends over 15 amino acids. From germline, CDR1 is SGHNT and CDR2 YENEEA. V gave up 5 bases and J gave up 7 bases, with 18 bases separating them. The CDR3 DNA is TGTGCCAGCAGCCTGGGCCCGGCAAACCCTAATGAGCAGTTCTTC. Encoded protein: CASSLGPANPNEQFF.

This chain connects TRBV14 to TRBJ1-1; maybe TRBD1 (5 bases). This CDR3 has 16 residues. Trimming cost V 6 bases and J 0 bases, with 17 bases left between them. Germline-derived CDR1 and CDR2 are SGHDN and FVKESK. CDR3 DNA sequence: TGTGCCAGCAGTCCCATCTCGGGCAGGGTGAACACTGAAGCTTTCTTT. Its protein is CASSPISGRVNTEAFF.

This clone has a single count. The chain uses TRBV27 and TRBJ1-2; 8 bases match TRBD1. Germline CDR1 is MNHEY and CDR2 is SMNVEV (reference sequence). V lost 6 bases, J lost 7 bases, and 13 bases stayed unmatched. CDR3 size: 15 residues. CDR3: CASRITGTGGPGYTF. Written as DNA, the CDR3 is TGTGCCAGCAGAATTACCGGGACAGGTGGTCCTGGCTACACCTTC.